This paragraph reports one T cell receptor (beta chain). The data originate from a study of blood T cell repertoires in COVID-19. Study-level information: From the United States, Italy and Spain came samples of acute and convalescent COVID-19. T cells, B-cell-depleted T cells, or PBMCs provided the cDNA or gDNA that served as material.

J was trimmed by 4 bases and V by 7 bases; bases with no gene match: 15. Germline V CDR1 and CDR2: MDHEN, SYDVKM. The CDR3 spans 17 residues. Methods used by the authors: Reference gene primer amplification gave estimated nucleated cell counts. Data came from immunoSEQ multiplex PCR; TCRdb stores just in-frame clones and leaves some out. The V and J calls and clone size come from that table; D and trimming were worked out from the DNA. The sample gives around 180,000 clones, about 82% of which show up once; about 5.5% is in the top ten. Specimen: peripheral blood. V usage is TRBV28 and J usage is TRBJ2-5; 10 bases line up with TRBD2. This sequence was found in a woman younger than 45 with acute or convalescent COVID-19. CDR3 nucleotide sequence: TGTGCCAGCACTTTCCCAACTAGCGGGACGAACGTAGAGACCCAGTACTTC. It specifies CASTFPTSGTNVETQYF.